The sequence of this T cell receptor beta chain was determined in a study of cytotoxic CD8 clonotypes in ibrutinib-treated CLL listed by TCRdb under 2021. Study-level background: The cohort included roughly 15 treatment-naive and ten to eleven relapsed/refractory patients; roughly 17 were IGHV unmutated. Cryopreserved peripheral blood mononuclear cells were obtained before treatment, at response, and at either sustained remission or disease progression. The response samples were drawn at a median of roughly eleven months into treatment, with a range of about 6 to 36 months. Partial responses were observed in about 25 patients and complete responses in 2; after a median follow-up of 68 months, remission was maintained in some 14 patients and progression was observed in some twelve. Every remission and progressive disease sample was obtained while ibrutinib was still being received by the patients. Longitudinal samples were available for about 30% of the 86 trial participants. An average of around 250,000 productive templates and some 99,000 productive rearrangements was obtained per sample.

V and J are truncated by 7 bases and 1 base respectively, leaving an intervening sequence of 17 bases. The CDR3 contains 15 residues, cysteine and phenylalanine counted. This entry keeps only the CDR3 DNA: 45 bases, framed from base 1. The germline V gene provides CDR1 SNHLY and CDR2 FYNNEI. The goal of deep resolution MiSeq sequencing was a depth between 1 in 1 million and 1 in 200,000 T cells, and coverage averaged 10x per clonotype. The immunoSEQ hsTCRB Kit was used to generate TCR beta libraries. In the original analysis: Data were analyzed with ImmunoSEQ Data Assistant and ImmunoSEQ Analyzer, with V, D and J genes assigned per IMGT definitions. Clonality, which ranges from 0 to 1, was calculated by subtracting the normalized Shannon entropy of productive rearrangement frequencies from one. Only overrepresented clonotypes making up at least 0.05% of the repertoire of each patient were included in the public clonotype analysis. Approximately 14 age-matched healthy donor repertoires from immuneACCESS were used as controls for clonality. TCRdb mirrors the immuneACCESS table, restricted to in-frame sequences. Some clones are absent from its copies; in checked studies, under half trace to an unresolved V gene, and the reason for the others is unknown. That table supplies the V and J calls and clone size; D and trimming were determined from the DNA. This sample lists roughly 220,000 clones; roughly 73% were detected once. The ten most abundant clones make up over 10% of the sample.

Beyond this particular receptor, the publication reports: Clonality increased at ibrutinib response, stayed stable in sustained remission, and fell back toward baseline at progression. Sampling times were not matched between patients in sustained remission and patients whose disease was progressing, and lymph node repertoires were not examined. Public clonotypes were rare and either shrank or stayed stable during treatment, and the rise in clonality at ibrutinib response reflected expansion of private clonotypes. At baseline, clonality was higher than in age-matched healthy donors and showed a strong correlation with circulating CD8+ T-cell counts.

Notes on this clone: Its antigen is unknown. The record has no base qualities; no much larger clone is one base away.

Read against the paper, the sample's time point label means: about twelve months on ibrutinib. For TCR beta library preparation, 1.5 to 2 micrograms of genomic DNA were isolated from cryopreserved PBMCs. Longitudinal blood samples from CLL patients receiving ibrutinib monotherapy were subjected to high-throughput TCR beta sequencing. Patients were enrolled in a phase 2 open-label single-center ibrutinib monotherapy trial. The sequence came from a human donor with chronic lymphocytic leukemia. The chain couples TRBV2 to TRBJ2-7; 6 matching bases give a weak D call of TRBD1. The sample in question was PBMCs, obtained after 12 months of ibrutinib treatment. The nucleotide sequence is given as TGTGCCAGCACCGAAATGGACAGCAGATCCTACGAGCAGTACTTC. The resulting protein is CASTEMDSRSYEQYF.